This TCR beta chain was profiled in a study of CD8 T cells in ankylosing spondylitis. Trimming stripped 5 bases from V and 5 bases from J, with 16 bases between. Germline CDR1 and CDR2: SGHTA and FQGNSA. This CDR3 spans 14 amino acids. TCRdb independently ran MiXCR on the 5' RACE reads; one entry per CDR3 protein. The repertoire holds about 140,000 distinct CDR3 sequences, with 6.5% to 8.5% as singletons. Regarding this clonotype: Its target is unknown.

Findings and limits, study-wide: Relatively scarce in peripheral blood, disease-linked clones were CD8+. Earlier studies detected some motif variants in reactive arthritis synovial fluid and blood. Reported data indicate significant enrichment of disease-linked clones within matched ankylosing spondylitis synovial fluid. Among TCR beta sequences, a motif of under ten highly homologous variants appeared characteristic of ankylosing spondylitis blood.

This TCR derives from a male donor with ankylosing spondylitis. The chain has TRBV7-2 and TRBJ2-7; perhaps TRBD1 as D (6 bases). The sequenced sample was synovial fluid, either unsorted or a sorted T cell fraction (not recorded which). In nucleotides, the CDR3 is TGTGCCAGCAGCCCTACCAGACAGGTCAACGAGCAGTACTTC. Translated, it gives CASSPTRQVNEQYF.